The rows below give T cell receptor beta chains drawn from one sample of a study of T-cell reconstitution after alpha-beta-depleted transplantation in children. TCRdb used MiXCR to reprocess the PCR reads, holding one entry per CDR3 protein. The data hold about 200,000 distinct CDR3 sequences, with about 7% observed a single time. The material sequenced was PBMCs, taken before TCRalphabeta/CD19-depleted stem cell transplant. Every receptor here comes from a boy between 2 and 15 years old with acute lymphoblastic leukemia, due to receive a stem cell transplant. CDR3s include the opening cysteine and the closing phenylalanine or tryptophan. D genes are given only for firm matches. Clone size, where shown, is once, few, many, or a class for clones that have expanded.

d_call,clone_size,j_call,v_call,cdr3_aa,cdr3_nt
-,few,TRBJ1-6,TRBV5-5,CASNSLGTLNSPLHF,TGTGCCAGCAACAGTTTGGGGACCCTCAATTCACCCCTCCACTTT
-,-,TRBJ2-1,TRBV5-6,CASSSVGGTYNEQFF,TGTGCCAGCAGCTCGGTTGGAGGGACCTACAATGAGCAGTTCTTC
TRBD1,-,TRBJ2-1,TRBV2,CAHGGQGDNEQFF,TGTGCCCACGGGGGACAGGGCGACAATGAGCAGTTCTTC
TRBD2,many,TRBJ2-1,TRBV29-1,CSVDGGPKRDRNEQFF,TGCAGCGTTGACGGCGGACCCAAGCGGGATAGGAATGAGCAGTTCTTC
TRBD2,many,TRBJ2-3,TRBV6-2/TRBV6-3,CASSPSGLLAGATGTDTQYF,TGTGCCAGCAGCCCCTCCGGGCTACTAGCGGGGGCTACTGGCACAGATACGCAGTATTTT
-,many,TRBJ2-5,TRBV29-1,CSVWDLSSGTETQYF,TGCAGCGTATGGGACCTAAGTAGTGGGACAGAGACCCAGTACTTC
-,few,TRBJ1-5,TRBV6-1,CASEWGVGNQPQHF,TGTGCCAGCGAGTGGGGCGTGGGCAATCAGCCCCAGCATTTT
-,-,TRBJ2-1,TRBV10-2,CASSERGGPGNEQFF,TGCGCCAGCTCGGAAAGGGGGGGGCCCGGGAATGAGCAGTTCTTC
-,many,TRBJ1-1,TRBV27,CASSFGARTTEAFF,TGTGCCAGCAGTTTCGGGGCCAGAACCACTGAAGCTTTCTTT
-,many,TRBJ2-7,TRBV10-3,CAISESRGEYEQYF,TGTGCCATCAGTGAGTCCAGGGGGGAGTACGAGCAGTACTTC
TRBD1,many,TRBJ1-4,TRBV12-3/TRBV12-4,CAISPTGDEKLFF,TGTGCCATCAGTCCGACAGGGGATGAAAAACTGTTTTTT
-,-,TRBJ1-1,TRBV6-2/TRBV6-3,CASTPGGNTEAFF,TGTGCCAGCACCCCCGGGGGTAACACTGAAGCTTTCTTT
TRBD1,few,TRBJ1-4,TRBV7-9,CASSSPGTGGEKLFF,TGTGCCAGCAGCTCCCCCGGGACAGGGGGTGAAAAACTGTTTTTT
TRBD1,-,TRBJ2-6,TRBV29-1,CSVGSRDRHPNLSGANVLTF,TGCAGCGTGGGGTCCCGGGACAGGCACCCCAATCTCTCTGGGGCCAACGTCCTGACTTTC
-,many,TRBJ2-6,TRBV7-8,CASSLAGTNVLTF,TGTGCCAGCAGCTTAGCGGGGACCAACGTCCTGACTTTC
TRBD1,few,TRBJ2-3,TRBV30,CAWTTGIADTQYF,TGTGCCTGGACGACAGGGATTGCAGATACGCAGTATTTT
-,many,TRBJ2-7,TRBV7-2,CASSQRVEQYF,TGTGCCAGCAGCCAGAGGGTCGAGCAGTACTTC
-,many,TRBJ2-4,TRBV7-2,CASSQSGLAKNIQYF,TGTGCCAGCAGCCAATCGGGACTAGCCAAAAACATTCAGTACTTC
-,many,TRBJ2-3,TRBV28,CASRPTDTDTQYF,TGTGCCAGCCGACCGACAGACACAGATACGCAGTATTTT
-,few,TRBJ2-2,TRBV14,CASSQKRTGELFF,TGTGCCAGCAGCCAAAAGAGGACCGGGGAGCTGTTTTTT
TRBD2,many,TRBJ2-1,TRBV5-1,CASSLYGLAGGPLNEQFF,TGCGCCAGCAGCTTGTACGGTCTAGCGGGAGGGCCCCTCAATGAGCAGTTCTTC
-,many,TRBJ1-1,TRBV24-1,CATSAQWGEAFF,TGTGCCACCAGTGCCCAGTGGGGGGAAGCTTTCTTT
TRBD2,few,TRBJ2-1,TRBV28,CASSLMGGVGGNEQFF,TGTGCCAGCAGTTTGATGGGGGGGGTGGGCGGCAATGAGCAGTTCTTC
-,-,TRBJ2-7,TRBV5-6,CARSPGPADGQYF,TGTGCCAGGAGCCCCGGGCCGGCCGATGGGCAGTACTTC
TRBD1,few,TRBJ2-1,TRBV6-2/TRBV6-3,CASSPNRQGGEQFF,TGTGCCAGCAGTCCCAACAGACAGGGCGGGGAGCAGTTCTTC
-,many,TRBJ2-1,TRBV5-1,CASSPDSPGNEQFF,TGCGCCAGCAGCCCCGACTCCCCGGGGAATGAGCAGTTCTTC
-,many,TRBJ2-7,TRBV3-1,CASSQSDGQYEQYF,TGTGCCAGCAGCCAAAGCGACGGACAGTACGAGCAGTACTTC
-,few,TRBJ1-1,TRBV29-1,CSVNAGHRMNTEAFF,TGCAGCGTCAACGCGGGGCACAGGATGAACACTGAAGCTTTCTTT
-,many,TRBJ2-7,TRBV5-1,CASSLYPDTYEQYF,TGCGCCAGCAGCTTGTATCCTGACACCTACGAGCAGTACTTC
-,many,TRBJ2-1,TRBV7-2,CASSFPGGNEQFF,TGTGCCAGCAGCTTCCCCGGCGGGAATGAGCAGTTCTTC
-,many,TRBJ2-2,TRBV28,CASTPDPDRNTGELFF,TGTGCCAGCACCCCAGACCCCGACAGGAACACCGGGGAGCTGTTTTTT
-,many,TRBJ1-5,TRBV10-2,CASMGAWNQPQHF,TGCGCCAGCATGGGGGCATGGAATCAGCCCCAGCATTTT
-,-,TRBJ1-3,TRBV7-1,CASSSTNGPILALSSGNTIYF,TGTGCCAGCAGCTCGACAAACGGACCCATTTTGGCCCTCAGCTCTGGAAACACCATATATTTT
TRBD2,many,TRBJ2-2,TRBV2,CASSEDHLSSGKRAGELFF,TGTGCCAGCAGTGAAGACCACCTCTCTAGCGGGAAAAGGGCCGGGGAGCTGTTTTTT
-,-,TRBJ1-1,TRBV12-3/TRBV12-4,CASSRWGDTEAFF,TGTGCCAGCAGCCGTTGGGGGGACACTGAAGCTTTCTTT
-,many,TRBJ2-2,TRBV18,CASSLVADPDPNTGELFF,TGTGCCAGCTCACTCGTAGCGGACCCGGACCCAAACACCGGGGAGCTGTTTTTT
TRBD1,once,TRBJ2-1,TRBV6-2/TRBV6-3,CASSGGQGGNEQFF,TGTGCCAGCAGTGGCGGACAGGGCGGCAATGAGCAGTTCTTC
TRBD1,few,TRBJ1-1,TRBV20-1,CSASGGWTGDTEAFF,TGCAGTGCTAGTGGGGGTTGGACAGGCGACACTGAAGCTTTCTTT
TRBD1,many,TRBJ1-2,TRBV5-1,CASSRGTVPTYGYTF,TGCGCCAGCAGCCGCGGGACAGTTCCTACCTATGGCTACACCTTC
-,many,TRBJ1-6,TRBV6-5,CASRGSFVSGLLSPLHF,TGTGCCAGCAGGGGGTCATTCGTGTCGGGATTGTTGTCACCCCTCCACTTT
-,many,TRBJ2-5,TRBV20-1,CSASAGTRETQYF,TGCAGTGCTAGCGCCGGGACAAGAGAGACCCAGTACTTC
-,many,TRBJ1-1,TRBV7-2,CASSPGNMNTEAFF,TGTGCCAGCAGCCCCGGAAACATGAACACTGAAGCTTTCTTT
-,-,TRBJ1-1,TRBV12-3/TRBV12-4,CASSSRSANEAFF,TGTGCCAGCAGTTCCCGGTCGGCGAATGAAGCTTTCTTT
-,few,TRBJ2-7,TRBV7-9,CASSRDSGEQYF,TGTGCCAGCAGCCGAGACAGCGGCGAGCAGTACTTC
TRBD2,few,TRBJ2-1,TRBV11-3,CASSLDPASGAQFF,TGTGCCAGCAGCTTAGATCCCGCTAGCGGGGCGCAGTTCTTC
-,few,TRBJ1-2,TRBV15,CATSRPDYGYTF,TGTGCCACCAGCAGGCCGGACTATGGCTACACCTTC
-,many,TRBJ1-1,TRBV29-1,CSVEVLVNTEAFF,TGCAGCGTTGAGGTTTTAGTGAACACTGAAGCTTTCTTT
TRBD1,many,TRBJ1-3,TRBV28,CASCDISDRDSGNTIYF,TGTGCCAGCTGTGACATCTCGGACAGGGACTCTGGAAACACCATATATTTT
TRBD2,many,TRBJ2-1,TRBV20-1,CSARDQAGAFNEQFF,TGCAGTGCTAGAGATCAGGCGGGAGCATTTAATGAGCAGTTCTTC
-,many,TRBJ1-2,TRBV25-1,CASQGLYGYTF,TGTGCCAGTCAGGGACTCTATGGCTACACCTTC
TRBD1,many,TRBJ2-7,TRBV28,CASSPGQGRFHYEQYF,TGTGCCAGCAGTCCGGGACAGGGGCGATTTCACTACGAGCAGTACTTC
TRBD1,few,TRBJ1-2,TRBV7-9,CASSAFTGAPYGYTF,TGTGCCAGCAGCGCCTTTACAGGGGCCCCCTATGGCTACACCTTC
-,many,TRBJ2-1,TRBV29-1,CSVPRTGRANEQFF,TGCAGCGTCCCCCGGACTGGTCGGGCCAATGAGCAGTTCTTC
-,many,TRBJ1-6,TRBV4-3,CASSQDGERTRIHF,TGCGCCAGCAGCCAAGATGGGGAACGAACTAGAATCCACTTT
TRBD1,-,TRBJ2-2,TRBV11-2,CASSFAGTATGELFF,TGTGCCAGCAGCTTTGCCGGGACAGCCACCGGGGAGCTGTTTTTT
-,many,TRBJ1-1,TRBV5-4,CASSWGGMNTEAFF,TGTGCCAGCAGCTGGGGGGGTATGAACACTGAAGCTTTCTTT
-,many,TRBJ2-1,TRBV11-2,CASSERVGDNEQFF,TGTGCCAGCAGCGAGAGGGTTGGGGACAATGAGCAGTTCTTC
TRBD1,-,TRBJ1-1,TRBV12-3/TRBV12-4,CASSPDRGRYTEAFF,TGTGCCAGCAGCCCGGACAGGGGGCGGTACACTGAAGCTTTCTTT
-,-,TRBJ1-4,TRBV6-1,CASSREGWGEKLFF,TGTGCCAGCAGTCGAGAAGGGTGGGGTGAAAAACTGTTTTTT